This entry is about one TCR beta chain. V dropped 2 bases and J dropped 0 bases, with 13 bases sitting between them. The CDR3 spans 16 residues. The data were obtained in a study of radiation and T cells in renal cell carcinoma. The time point denotes: baseline pretreatment blood. Treatment defined: 15 Gy SBRT to primary tumor, nephrectomy 4 weeks later. The data were produced by immunoSEQ multiplex PCR, yet TCRdb's version contains in-frame clones alone and is incomplete. The repertoire includes 45,000 or so clones, about 80% of them detected once, and roughly 30% sits in the top ten. The chain carries TRBV23-1 and TRBJ1-1, with a weak D call TRBD1 (6 bases). TRBV23-1 is reported as an ORF; its role is uncertain. Sample: blood, taken from a patient whose treatment included radiotherapy and nephrectomy. The source of this sequence is a woman in her sixties or seventies with renal cell carcinoma. The CDR3 nucleotides read TGCGCCAGCAGTCAAATGCCGGGACACATGAACACTGAAGCTTTCTTT. This gives the protein CASSQMPGHMNTEAFF.